The sample holds many counts of the clone carrying this T cell receptor (beta chain). The data originate from a study of human T cells and chemical hapten exposure. About the research overall: DPC 0.01% went on the upper back by patch test, with reading at 6 days. Mostly female, the patients presented with alopecia areata, totalis or universalis.

TCRdb called the RACE reads again in MiXCR, with one record for every CDR3 protein. Of 35,000 to 50,000 distinct CDR3 sequences detected, over 10% appear once; the ten largest clones hold about 6%. Time point in this sample: pre-sensitization, week 0. Treatment meaning: therapeutic diphenylcyclopropenone sensitization with weekly scalp DPC. Investigators collected blood before applying each patch test. Unfractionated whole blood yielded the extracted total RNA. The sequence was collected from a woman in her 30s with alopecia areata. Some clones in this sample may be carry-over from other donors' samples. This sample comprised whole blood, obtained in connection with sensitization to the hapten diphenylcyclopropenone (DPC).

Here the CDR3 DNA reads TGTGCCAGCAGCGCGGGACATTGGAACACTGAAGCTTTCTTT. Residues: CASSAGHWNTEAFF. The chain uses TRBV2 and TRBJ1-1; D may be TRBD1 (6 bases). V shed 6 bases and J shed 1 base, with 12 bases lying between them. The V gene's germline CDR1 is SNHLY and CDR2 FYNNEI. The CDR3 runs 14 residues.